The T cell receptor beta chain under discussion was sequenced for a study of OX40 agonist ivuxolimab in advanced cancers. Study-level information: Partial responses were observed in three patients, of whom one had hepatocellular carcinoma and two had cutaneous melanoma.

This clone came up once. No antigen is known for it. Findings and limits, study-wide: Antigen targets of the expanded peripheral T cells went undetermined.

The method was immunoSEQ multiplex PCR; TCRdb's version includes in-frame clones alone and lacks a portion of them. The top ten clones hold approximately 0.49% of a sample with approximately 74,000 clones, 80% to 95% of them seen once. The CDR3 has 16 residues. Germline assignment: CDR1 SQVTM and CDR2 ANQGSEA. Trimming removed 0 bases from V and 3 bases from J, with 15 bases in between. The sample here was CD4+ or CD8+ T cells sorted from blood, taken in a trial of the OX40 agonist ivuxolimab. V gene TRBV29-1 combines with J gene TRBJ2-1; no firm D call. This clonotype was sampled from an adult with an advanced solid tumor such as melanoma, head and neck, liver or kidney cancer. The CDR3: CSVEDGSSQNYNEQFF. In DNA, the CDR3 is TGCAGCGTTGAAGATGGTTCCTCCCAGAACTACAATGAGCAGTTCTTC.